This T cell receptor beta chain was sequenced for a study of cytomegalovirus exposure and HLA in healthy donors. Use of 60 Vbeta and 13 Jbeta primers characterized the PCR. Sequenced by immunoSEQ multiplex PCR; TCRdb stores in-frame clones only, minus some. The sample lists around 69,000 clones; 55% to 80% were seen once. The receptor was derived from a middle-aged man in good health and CMV-seropositive. The sequenced material came from PBMCs.

The CDR3 region has the DNA TGTGCCAGCAGCTTGGGAGCAGGGGATCGCCAGCCCCAGCATTTT. Translation: CASSLGAGDRQPQHF. J is TRBJ1-5 and V is TRBV5-6, with D possibly TRBD1 on 6 matching bases. CDR1 is SGHDT and CDR2 is YYEEEE in the germline V gene. V gave up 0 bases and J gave up 7 bases, with 14 bases separating them. This CDR3 comprises 15 residues.